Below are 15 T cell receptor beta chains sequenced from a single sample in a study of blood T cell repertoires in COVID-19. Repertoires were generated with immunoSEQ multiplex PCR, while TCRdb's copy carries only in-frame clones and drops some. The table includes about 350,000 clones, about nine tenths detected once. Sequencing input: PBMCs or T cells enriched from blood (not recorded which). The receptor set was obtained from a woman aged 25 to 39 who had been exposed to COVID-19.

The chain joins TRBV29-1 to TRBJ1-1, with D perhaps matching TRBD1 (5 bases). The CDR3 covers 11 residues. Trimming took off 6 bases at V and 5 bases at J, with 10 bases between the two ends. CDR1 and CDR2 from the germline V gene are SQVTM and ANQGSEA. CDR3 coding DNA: TGCAGCGTCCACGGGGGGACTGAAGCTTTCTTT. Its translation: CSVHGGTEAFF.

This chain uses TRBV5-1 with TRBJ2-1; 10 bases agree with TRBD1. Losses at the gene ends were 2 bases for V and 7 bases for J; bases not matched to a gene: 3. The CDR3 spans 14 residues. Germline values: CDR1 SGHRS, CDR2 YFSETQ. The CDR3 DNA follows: TGCGCCAGCAGCTTTGAGGACAGGGGGAATGAGCAGTTCTTC. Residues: CASSFEDRGNEQFF. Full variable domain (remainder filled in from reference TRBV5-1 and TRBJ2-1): KAGVTQTPRYLIKTRGQQVTLSCSPISGHRSVSWYQQTPGQGLQFLFEYFSETQRNKGNFPGRFSGRQFSNSRSEMNVSTLELGDSALYLCASSFEDRGNEQFFGPGTRLTVL.

CDR3 sequence (DNA): TGTGCCAGCAGCTTAGACCCCACGGGAAGCGGCACTGAAGCTTTCTTT. This translates into CASSLDPTGSGTEAFF. The rearrangement uses TRBV13 and TRBJ1-1; D is undetermined. The CDR3 has 16 residues. The V end lost 1 base, the J end lost 4 bases, and 16 bases lay between the germline ends. CDR1 and CDR2 from the germline V gene are PRHDT and FYEKMQ (reference sequence).

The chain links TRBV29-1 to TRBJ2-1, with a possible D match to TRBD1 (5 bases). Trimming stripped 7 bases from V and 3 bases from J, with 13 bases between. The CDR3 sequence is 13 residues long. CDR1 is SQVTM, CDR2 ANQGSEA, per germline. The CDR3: CSAGRDSYNEQFF. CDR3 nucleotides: TGCAGCGCTGGAAGAGACAGCTACAATGAGCAGTTCTTC.

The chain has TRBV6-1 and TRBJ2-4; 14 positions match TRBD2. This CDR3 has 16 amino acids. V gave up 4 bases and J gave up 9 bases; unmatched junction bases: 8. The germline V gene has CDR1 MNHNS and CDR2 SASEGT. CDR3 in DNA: TGTGCCAGCAGTGCCCGACTAGCGGGAGGGCCCGCCATTCAGTACTTC. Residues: CASSARLAGGPAIQYF.

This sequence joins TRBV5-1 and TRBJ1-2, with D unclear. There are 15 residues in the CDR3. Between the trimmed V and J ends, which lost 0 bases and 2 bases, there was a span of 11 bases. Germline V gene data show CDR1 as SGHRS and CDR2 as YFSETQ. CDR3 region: CASSLDNWANYGYTF. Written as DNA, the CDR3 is TGCGCCAGCAGCTTGGACAACTGGGCAAACTATGGCTACACCTTC.

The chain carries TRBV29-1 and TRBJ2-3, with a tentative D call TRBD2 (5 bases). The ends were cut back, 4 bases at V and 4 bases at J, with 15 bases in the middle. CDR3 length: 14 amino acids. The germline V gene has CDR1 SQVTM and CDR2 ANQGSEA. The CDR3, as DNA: TGCAGCGTTGGTTTCTCGGGAAGCTCAGATACGCAGTATTTT. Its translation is CSVGFSGSSDTQYF.

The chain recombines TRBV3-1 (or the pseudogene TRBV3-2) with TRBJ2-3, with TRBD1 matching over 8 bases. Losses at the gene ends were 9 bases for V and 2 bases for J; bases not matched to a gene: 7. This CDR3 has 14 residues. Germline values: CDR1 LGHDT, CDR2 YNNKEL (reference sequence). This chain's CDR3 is CASKPGQVTDTQYF. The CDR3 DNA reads TGTGCCAGTAAACCGGGACAGGTCACAGATACGCAGTATTTT.

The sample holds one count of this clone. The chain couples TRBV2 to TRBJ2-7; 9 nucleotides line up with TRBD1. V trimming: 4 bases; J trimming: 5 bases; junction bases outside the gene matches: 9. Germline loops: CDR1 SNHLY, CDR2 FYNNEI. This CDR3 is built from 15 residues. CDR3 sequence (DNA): TGTGCCAGCAGTGCAAGTTGGGACAGGGTCAACGAGCAGTACTTC. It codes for CASSASWDRVNEQYF.

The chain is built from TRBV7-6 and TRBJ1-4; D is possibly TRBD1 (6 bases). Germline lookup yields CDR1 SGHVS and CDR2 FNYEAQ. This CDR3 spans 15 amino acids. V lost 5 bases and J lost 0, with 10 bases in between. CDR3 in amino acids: CASSGWTATNEKLFF. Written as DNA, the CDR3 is TGTGCCAGCAGCGGCTGGACAGCAACTAATGAAAAACTGTTTTTT.

CDR3 sequence reads: CASDQDSSGANVLTF. The CDR3 DNA sequence: TGTGCCAGCGACCAGGACAGCTCTGGGGCCAACGTCCTGACTTTC. V usage is TRBV2 and J usage is TRBJ2-6, with D perhaps TRBD1 (6 bases). Deletions cut 8 bases from V and 0 bases from J, with 11 bases between. Germline V gives CDR1 SNHLY, CDR2 FYNNEI. This CDR3 has 15 residues.

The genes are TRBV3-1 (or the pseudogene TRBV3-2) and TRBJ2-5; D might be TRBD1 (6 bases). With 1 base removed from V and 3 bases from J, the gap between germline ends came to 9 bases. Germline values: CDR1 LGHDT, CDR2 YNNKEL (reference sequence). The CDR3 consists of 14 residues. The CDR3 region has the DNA TGTGCCAGCAGCCAAGGGGGGACAAAAGAGACCCAGTACTTC. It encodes CASSQGGTKETQYF.

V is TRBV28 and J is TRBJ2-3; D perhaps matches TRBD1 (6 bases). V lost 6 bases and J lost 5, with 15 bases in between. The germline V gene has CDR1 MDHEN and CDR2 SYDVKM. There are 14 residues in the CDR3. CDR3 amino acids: CASRRGEGVDTQYF. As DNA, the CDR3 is TGTGCCAGCAGGCGCGGTGAGGGGGTAGATACGCAGTATTTT.

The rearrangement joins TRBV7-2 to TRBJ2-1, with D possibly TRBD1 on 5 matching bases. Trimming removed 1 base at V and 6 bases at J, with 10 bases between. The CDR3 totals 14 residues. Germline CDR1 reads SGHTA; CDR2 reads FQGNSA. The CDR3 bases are TGTGCCAGCAGCTTAGTTGGGGCTAGCAATGAGCAGTTCTTC. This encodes CASSLVGASNEQFF.

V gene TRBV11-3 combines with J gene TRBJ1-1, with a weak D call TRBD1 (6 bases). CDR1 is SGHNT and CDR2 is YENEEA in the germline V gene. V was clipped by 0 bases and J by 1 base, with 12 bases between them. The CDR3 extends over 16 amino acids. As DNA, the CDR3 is TGTGCCAGCAGCTTAGAACAGGGCGGTGGGAACACTGAAGCTTTCTTT. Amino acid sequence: CASSLEQGGGNTEAFF.